This T cell receptor beta chain was profiled in a study of human T cells and chemical hapten exposure. Regarding time point: pre-sensitization, week 0. The treatment was: therapeutic diphenylcyclopropenone sensitization with weekly scalp DPC. CDR1 is LNHNV, CDR2 YYDKDF, per germline (reference sequence). Trimming took 0 bases from V and 7 from J; bases not matched to a gene: 8. The CDR3 is 17 amino acids. Authors' processing steps: A typical sample had around 90,000 TCRs, with about 23,224 to 690,600 overall. TCRdb recomputed calls from the RACE reads with MiXCR, one row per CDR3 protein. The V and J calls shown here were made by TCRdb, not taken from the authors' results. The sample yields around 60,000 distinct CDR3 sequences, 6.7% seen once.

This TCR was recovered from a woman aged 25 to 39 with alopecia areata. Some clones in this sample may be carry-over from other donors' samples. This chain joins TRBV15 and TRBJ1-6, with 8 bases that match TRBD1. The starting material was whole blood, obtained in connection with sensitization to the hapten diphenylcyclopropenone (DPC). CDR3 sequence: CATSRDLTGDGNSPLHF. The CDR3 DNA follows: TGTGCCACCAGCAGAGATCTGACAGGGGACGGAAATTCACCCCTCCACTTT.